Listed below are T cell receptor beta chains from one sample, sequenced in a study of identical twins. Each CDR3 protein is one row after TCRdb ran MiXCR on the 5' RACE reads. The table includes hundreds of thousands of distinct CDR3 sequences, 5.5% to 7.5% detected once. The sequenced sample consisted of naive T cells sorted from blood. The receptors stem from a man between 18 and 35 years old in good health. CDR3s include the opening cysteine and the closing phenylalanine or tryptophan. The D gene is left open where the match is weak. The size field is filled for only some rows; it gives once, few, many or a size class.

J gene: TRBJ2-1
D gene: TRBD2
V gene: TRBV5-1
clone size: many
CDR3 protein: CASSMGLAGHPWDEQFF
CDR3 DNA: TGCGCCAGCAGCATGGGACTAGCGGGGCACCCTTGGGATGAGCAGTTCTTC

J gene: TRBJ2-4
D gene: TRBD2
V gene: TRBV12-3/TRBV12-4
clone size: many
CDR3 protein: CASSVLAGVNIQYF
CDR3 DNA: TGTGCCAGCAGTGTCCTCGCGGGAGTCAACATTCAGTACTTC

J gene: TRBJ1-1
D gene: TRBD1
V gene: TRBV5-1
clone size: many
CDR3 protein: CASSYGQGATEAFF
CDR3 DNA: TGCGCCAGCAGTTACGGTCAGGGGGCTACTGAAGCTTTCTTT

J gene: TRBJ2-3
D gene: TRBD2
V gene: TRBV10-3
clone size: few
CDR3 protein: CAISESRTSLTDTQYF
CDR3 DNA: TGTGCCATCAGTGAGTCGAGGACTAGCCTCACAGATACGCAGTATTTT

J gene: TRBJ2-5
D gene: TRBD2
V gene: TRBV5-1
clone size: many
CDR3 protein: CASSLGLAGGIRETQYF
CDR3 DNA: TGCGCCAGCAGCCTCGGACTAGCGGGAGGAATCCGAGAGACCCAGTACTTC

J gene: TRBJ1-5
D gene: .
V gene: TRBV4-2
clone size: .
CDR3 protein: CASSPLRNQPQHF
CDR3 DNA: TGTGCCAGCAGCCCACTGAGAAATCAGCCCCAGCATTTT

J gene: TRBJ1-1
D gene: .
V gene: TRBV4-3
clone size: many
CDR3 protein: CASRDGGNTEAFF
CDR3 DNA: TGCGCCAGCAGGGACGGGGGTAACACTGAAGCTTTCTTT

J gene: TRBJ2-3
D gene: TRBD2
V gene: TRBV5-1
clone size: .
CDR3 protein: CASSQGRLAGGDTQYF
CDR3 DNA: TGCGCCAGCAGCCAGGGGCGTCTAGCGGGAGGAGATACGCAGTATTTT

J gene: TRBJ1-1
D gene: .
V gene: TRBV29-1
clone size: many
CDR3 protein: CSVGLLSNTEAFF
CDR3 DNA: TGCAGCGTTGGGCTCTTATCGAACACTGAAGCTTTCTTT

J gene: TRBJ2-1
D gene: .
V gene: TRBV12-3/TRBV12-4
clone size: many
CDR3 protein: CASSLGSNEQFF
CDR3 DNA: TGTGCCAGCAGTTTAGGTAGCAATGAGCAGTTCTTC

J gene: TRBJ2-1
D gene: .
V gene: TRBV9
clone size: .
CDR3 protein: CASSVGGHEQFF
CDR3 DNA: TGTGCCAGCAGCGTAGGGGGTCATGAGCAGTTCTTC

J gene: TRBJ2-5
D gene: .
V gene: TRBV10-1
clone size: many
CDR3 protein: CASSERSSTETQYF
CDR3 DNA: TGCGCCAGCAGTGAGCGATCTAGCACGGAGACCCAGTACTTC

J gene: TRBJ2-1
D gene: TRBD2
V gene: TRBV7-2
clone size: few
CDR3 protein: CASSLAPTSSGRWYEQFF
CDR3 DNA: TGTGCCAGCAGCCTAGCCCCGACTTCGAGCGGGAGATGGTATGAGCAGTTCTTC

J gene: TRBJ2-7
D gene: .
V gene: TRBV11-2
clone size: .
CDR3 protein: CASRQIAGPSEQYF
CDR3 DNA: TGTGCCAGCAGACAGATCGCGGGGCCGAGTGAGCAGTACTTC

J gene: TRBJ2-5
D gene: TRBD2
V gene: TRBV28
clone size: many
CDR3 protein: CASSFTSGTQETQYF
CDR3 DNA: TGTGCCAGCAGTTTTACTAGCGGGACCCAAGAGACCCAGTACTTC

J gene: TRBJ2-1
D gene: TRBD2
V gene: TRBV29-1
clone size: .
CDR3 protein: CSVDLAGLDEQFF
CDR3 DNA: TGCAGCGTTGACCTAGCGGGATTAGACGAGCAGTTCTTC

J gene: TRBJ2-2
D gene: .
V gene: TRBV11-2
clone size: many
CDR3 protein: CASSLGGVGELFF
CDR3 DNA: TGTGCCAGCAGCTTAGGAGGTGTGGGGGAGCTGTTTTTT

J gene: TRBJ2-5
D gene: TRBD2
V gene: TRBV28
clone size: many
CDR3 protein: CASSFLPAGGETQYF
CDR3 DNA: TGTGCCAGCAGTTTCCTGCCAGCGGGAGGAGAGACCCAGTACTTC

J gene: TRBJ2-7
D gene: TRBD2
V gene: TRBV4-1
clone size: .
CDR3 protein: CASSQALAGDEQYF
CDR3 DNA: TGCGCCAGCAGCCAGGCACTAGCGGGAGACGAGCAGTACTTC

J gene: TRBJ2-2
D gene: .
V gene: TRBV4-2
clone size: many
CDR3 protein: CASSQEDGYTGELFF
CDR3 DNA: TGTGCCAGCAGCCAAGAAGACGGATACACCGGGGAGCTGTTTTTT

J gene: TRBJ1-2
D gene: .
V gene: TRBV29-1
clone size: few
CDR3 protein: CSGTSGVGYTF
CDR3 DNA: TGCAGCGGCACCTCAGGGGTTGGCTACACCTTC

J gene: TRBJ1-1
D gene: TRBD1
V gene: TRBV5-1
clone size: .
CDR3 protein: CASSSRGRDTEAFF
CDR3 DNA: TGCGCCAGCAGCTCCAGGGGGCGCGACACTGAAGCTTTCTTT

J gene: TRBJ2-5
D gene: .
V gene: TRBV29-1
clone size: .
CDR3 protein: CSVARLLQETQYF
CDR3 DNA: TGCAGCGTTGCCCGACTCCTACAAGAGACCCAGTACTTC

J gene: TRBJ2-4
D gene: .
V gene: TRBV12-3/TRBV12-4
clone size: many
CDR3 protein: CASTKARVIGKNIQYF
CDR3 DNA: TGTGCCAGCACCAAAGCCCGGGTGATCGGCAAAAACATTCAGTACTTC

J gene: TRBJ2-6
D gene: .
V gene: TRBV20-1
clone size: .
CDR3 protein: CSASTPSGANVLTF
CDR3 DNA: TGCAGTGCTAGTACCCCCTCTGGGGCCAACGTCCTGACTTTC

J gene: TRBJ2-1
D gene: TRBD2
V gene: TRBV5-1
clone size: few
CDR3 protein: CASSWTSGTHEQFF
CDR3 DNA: TGCGCCAGCAGCTGGACTAGCGGGACCCATGAGCAGTTCTTC

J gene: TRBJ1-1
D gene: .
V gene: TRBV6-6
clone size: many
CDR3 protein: CASRLDRGTEAFF
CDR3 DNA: TGTGCCAGTAGACTCGACAGAGGCACTGAAGCTTTCTTT

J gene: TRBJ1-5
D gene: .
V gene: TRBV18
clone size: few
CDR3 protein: CASSPEAGNQPQHF
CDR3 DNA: TGTGCCAGCTCACCAGAGGCAGGCAATCAGCCCCAGCATTTT

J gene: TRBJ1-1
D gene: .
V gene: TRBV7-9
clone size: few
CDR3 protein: CASSSPRLGEAFF
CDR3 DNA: TGTGCCAGCAGCTCCCCCCGATTGGGTGAAGCTTTCTTT

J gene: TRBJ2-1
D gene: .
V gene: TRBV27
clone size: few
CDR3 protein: CASSLRVTTYNEQFF
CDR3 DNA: TGTGCCAGCAGTCTCCGGGTAACGACTTACAATGAGCAGTTCTTC

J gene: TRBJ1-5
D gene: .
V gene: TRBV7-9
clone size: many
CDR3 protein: CASSGSGNQPQHF
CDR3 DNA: TGTGCCAGCAGCGGGAGTGGGAATCAGCCCCAGCATTTT

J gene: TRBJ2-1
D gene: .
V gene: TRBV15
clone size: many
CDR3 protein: CATSRGGSANEQFF
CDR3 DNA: TGTGCCACCAGCAGAGGTGGGAGCGCCAATGAGCAGTTCTTC

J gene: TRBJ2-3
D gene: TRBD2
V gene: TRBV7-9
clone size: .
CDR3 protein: CASSPSVSGMADTQYF
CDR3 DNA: TGTGCCAGCAGCCCGTCCGTTAGCGGGATGGCAGATACGCAGTATTTT

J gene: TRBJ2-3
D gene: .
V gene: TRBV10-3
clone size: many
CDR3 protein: CAISGRGFTDTQYF
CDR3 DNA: TGTGCCATCAGTGGACGCGGGTTCACAGATACGCAGTATTTT

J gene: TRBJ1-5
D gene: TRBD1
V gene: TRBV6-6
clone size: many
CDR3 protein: CASRGQFQSAQHF
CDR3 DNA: TGTGCCAGCAGGGGACAGTTCCAATCAGCCCAGCATTTT

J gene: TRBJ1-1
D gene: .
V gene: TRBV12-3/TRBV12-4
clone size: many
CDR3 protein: CASSIPGQNTEAFF
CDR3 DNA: TGTGCCAGCAGTATACCGGGACAGAACACTGAAGCTTTCTTT

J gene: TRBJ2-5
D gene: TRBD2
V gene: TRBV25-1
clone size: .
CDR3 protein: CASSELGLAANQETQYF
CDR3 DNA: TGTGCCAGCAGTGAACTAGGACTAGCGGCCAACCAAGAGACCCAGTACTTC

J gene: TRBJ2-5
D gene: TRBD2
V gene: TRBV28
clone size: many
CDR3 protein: CASIDPGRETQYF
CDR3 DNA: TGTGCCAGCATCGACCCCGGGAGGGAGACCCAGTACTTC

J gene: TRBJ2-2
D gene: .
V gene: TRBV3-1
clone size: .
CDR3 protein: CASSQRRNTGELFF
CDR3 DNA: TGTGCCAGCAGCCAACGCAGAAACACCGGGGAGCTGTTTTTT

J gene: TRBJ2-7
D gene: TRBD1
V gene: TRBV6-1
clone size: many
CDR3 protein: CASTTLQGARHEQYF
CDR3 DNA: TGTGCCAGCACAACCCTACAGGGGGCGCGGCACGAGCAGTACTTC

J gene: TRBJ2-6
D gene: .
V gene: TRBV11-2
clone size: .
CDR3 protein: CASSLEFSGANVLTF
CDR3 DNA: TGTGCCAGCAGCTTAGAATTCTCTGGGGCCAACGTCCTGACTTTC

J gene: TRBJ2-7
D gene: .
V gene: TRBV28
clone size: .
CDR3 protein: CASSRGTTYEQYF
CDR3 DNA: TGTGCCAGCAGCCGGGGGACAACCTACGAGCAGTACTTC

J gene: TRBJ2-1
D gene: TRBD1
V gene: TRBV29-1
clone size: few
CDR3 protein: CSAHRDSYNEQFF
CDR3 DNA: TGCAGCGCCCATCGGGACAGCTACAATGAGCAGTTCTTC

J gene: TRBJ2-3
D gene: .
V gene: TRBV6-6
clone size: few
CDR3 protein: CASSFSMDTQYF
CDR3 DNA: TGTGCCAGCAGTTTTAGCATGGATACGCAGTATTTT